The following is a TCR beta chain sequence with its context. Its antigen is unidentified. Naive CD4+ cells had CD25+ Tregs removed. Semi-nested PCR with Nested Universal Primer A followed constant-region reverse priming of full-length variable regions. TCRdb reanalysed the 5' RACE reads using MiXCR and keeps one entry per CDR3 protein. The sample holds about 23,000 distinct CDR3 sequences; 30% are singletons and the top ten take less than 2.5%. The length of the CDR3 is 14 residues. The germline gives CDR1 SGHRS, CDR2 YFSETQ. J gave up 1 base and V 7 bases, and 6 bases lay outside the gene matches. The study, taken as a whole, reports: Greatest tumor Treg TCR overlap was with tumor naive CD4+ cells.

Specimen: tumor-infiltrating naive CD4+ T cells sorted from the breast tumor. The subset denotes: naive CD4+ T cells, CD4+CD45RA+CD25-. The chain combines TRBV5-1 with TRBJ2-5; 8 bases agree with TRBD2. The receptor's source is a female donor with breast cancer. The DNA of the CDR3 is TGCGCCAGCGGCCTAGCGGGCCGCCAAGAGACCCAGTACTTC. This encodes CASGLAGRQETQYF.